This T cell receptor (beta chain) is from a study of T-cell memory formation after mild COVID-19. At the level of the study: Among the donors, TCR clusters were largely specific to each donor. The study, taken as a whole, reports: Day 15 to 85 contracting clones showed balanced CD4/CD8; day 15 to 37 expanders favored CD4+. Some clones that responded were present in memory (sampled pre-infection), which suggests cross-reactive memory joined.

This clonotype was counted a few times. Its antigen is unknown. Germline loops: CDR1 LGHDT, CDR2 YNNKEL (reference sequence). The length of the CDR3 is 15 residues. V was trimmed by 4 bases and J by 7 bases, leaving 14 bases between them. TCR alpha and TCR beta cDNA libraries with sample barcodes and UMIs came from 5'RACE using constant-segment primers. TCRdb itself ran the 5' RACE reads through MiXCR, one entry per CDR3 protein. The sample shows 300,000 to 350,000 distinct CDR3 sequences, approximately 19% of them seen only once. This sequence was found in a man aged 18 to 35 who had mild COVID-19 (a few samples of this study predate the infection). Cell type and time point are not known. V and J are TRBV3-1 and TRBJ1-6; D not resolved. The source material was PBMCs or a T cell subset sorted from them (not recorded which). The CDR3 region is CASSPLSGANSPLHF. The CDR3 bases are TGTGCCAGCAGCCCCCTGTCGGGAGCCAATTCACCCCTCCACTTT.